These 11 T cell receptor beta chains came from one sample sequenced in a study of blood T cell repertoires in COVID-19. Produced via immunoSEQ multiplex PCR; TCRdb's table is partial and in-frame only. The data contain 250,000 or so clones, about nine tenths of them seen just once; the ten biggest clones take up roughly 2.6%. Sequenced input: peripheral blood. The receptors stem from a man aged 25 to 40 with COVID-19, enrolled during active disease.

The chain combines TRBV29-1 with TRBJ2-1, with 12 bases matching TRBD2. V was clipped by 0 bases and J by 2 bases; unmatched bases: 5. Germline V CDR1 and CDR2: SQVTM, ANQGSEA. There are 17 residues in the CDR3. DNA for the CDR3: TGCAGCGTTGAAGATCACCCTAGCGGGGGGGCCTACAATGAGCAGTTCTTC. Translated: CSVEDHPSGGAYNEQFF.

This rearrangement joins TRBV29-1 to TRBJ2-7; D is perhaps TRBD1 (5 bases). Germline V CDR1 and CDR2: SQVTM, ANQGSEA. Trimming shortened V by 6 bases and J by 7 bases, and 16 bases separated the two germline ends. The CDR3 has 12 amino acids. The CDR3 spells CSVARVLGEQYF. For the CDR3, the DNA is TGCAGCGTCGCCAGGGTTTTGGGGGAGCAGTACTTC.

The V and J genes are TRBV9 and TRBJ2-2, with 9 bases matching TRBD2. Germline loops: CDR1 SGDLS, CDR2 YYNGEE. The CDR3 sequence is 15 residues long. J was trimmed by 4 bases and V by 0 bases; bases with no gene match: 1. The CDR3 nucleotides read TGTGCCAGCAGCGTAGAGACTAGCGGCACCGGGGAGCTGTTTTTT. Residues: CASSVETSGTGELFF.

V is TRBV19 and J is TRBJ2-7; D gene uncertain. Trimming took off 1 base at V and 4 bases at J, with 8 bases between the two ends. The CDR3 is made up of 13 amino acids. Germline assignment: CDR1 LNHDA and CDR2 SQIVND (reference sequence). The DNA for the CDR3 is TGTGCCAGTAGTATAGTTAACGGTTACGAGCAGTACTTC. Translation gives CASSIVNGYEQYF.

The CDR3 DNA reads as TGTGCCAGCAGTTCCCCGAGAGGACAGGGCTCCTACGAGCAGTACTTC. Translating it yields CASSSPRGQGSYEQYF. The V gene is TRBV28, the J gene TRBJ2-7; TRBD1 matches 8 bases. The CDR3 runs 16 residues. V was pared by 4 bases and J by 0 bases, with 8 bases of the junction left unmatched. The germline CDR1 and CDR2 sequences are MDHEN and SYDVKM.

The CDR3 DNA reads TGTGCCAGCAGTCCCCCGGGAACCTACGAGCAGTACTTC. It encodes CASSPPGTYEQYF. The V call is TRBV11-3, the J call TRBJ2-7; tentatively, D is TRBD2 (5 bases). This CDR3 has 13 residues. The germline V and J ends were trimmed by 6 bases and 2 bases, with 11 bases remaining between them. The germline V gene has CDR1 SGHNT and CDR2 YENEEA.

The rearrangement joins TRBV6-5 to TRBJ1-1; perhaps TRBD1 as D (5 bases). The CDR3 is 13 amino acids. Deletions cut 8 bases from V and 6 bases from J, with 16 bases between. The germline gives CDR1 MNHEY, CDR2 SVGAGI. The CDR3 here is CASRNGQGAEAFF. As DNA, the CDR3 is TGTGCCAGCCGTAACGGGCAGGGCGCTGAAGCTTTCTTT.

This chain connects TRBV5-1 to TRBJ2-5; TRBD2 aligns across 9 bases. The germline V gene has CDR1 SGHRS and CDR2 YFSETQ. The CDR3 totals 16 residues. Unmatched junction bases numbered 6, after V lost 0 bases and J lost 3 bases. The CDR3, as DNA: TGCGCCAGCAGCTTGGGTTATAGCGGGGGTAAAGAGACCCAGTACTTC. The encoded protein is CASSLGYSGGKETQYF. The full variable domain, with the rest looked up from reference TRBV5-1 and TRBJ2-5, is KAGVTQTPRYLIKTRGQQVTLSCSPISGHRSVSWYQQTPGQGLQFLFEYFSETQRNKGNFPGRFSGRQFSNSRSEMNVSTLELGDSALYLCASSLGYSGGKETQYFGPGTRLLVL.

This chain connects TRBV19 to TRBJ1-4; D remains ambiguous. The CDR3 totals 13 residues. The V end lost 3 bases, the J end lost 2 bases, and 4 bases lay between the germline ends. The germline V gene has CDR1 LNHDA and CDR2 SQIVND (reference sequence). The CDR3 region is CASSMSTNEKLFF. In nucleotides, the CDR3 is TGTGCCAGTAGTATGAGTACTAATGAAAAACTGTTTTTT.

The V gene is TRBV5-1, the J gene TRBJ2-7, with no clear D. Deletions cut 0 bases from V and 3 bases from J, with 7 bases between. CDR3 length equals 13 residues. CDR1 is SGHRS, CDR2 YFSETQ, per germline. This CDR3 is CASSLELNYEQYF. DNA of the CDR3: TGCGCCAGCAGCTTGGAGCTTAACTACGAGCAGTACTTC. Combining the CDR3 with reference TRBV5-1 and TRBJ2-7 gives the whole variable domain KAGVTQTPRYLIKTRGQQVTLSCSPISGHRSVSWYQQTPGQGLQFLFEYFSETQRNKGNFPGRFSGRQFSNSRSEMNVSTLELGDSALYLCASSLELNYEQYFGPGTRLTVT.

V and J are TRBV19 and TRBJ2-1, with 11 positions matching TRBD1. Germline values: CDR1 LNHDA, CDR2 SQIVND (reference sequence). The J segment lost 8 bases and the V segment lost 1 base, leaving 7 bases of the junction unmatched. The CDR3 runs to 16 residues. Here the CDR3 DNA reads TGTGCCAGTAGTATAGGCCTGGGACAGGGGGTCCATGAGCAGTTCTTC. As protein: CASSIGLGQGVHEQFF.